This passage covers 32 T cell receptor beta chains from one sample sequenced in a study of shared clonotypes between healthy human individuals. Only in-frame clones appear in the TCRdb table, and some are missing; sequencing was by immunoSEQ multiplex PCR. The profile shows about 1.1 million clones, about 80% of them singletons. Sequencing was done on a sample of memory CD4+ T cells from PBMCs. This sample's subset: CD45RA-negative fraction. These receptors were collected from a man between 18 and 29 years old in good health. Some clones in this sample may be carry-over from other donors' samples.

CDR3 amino acids: CASSFTTGQADTQYF. The CDR3 nucleotides are TGTGCCAGCAGCTTCACGACAGGTCAGGCAGATACGCAGTATTTT. This chain connects TRBV7-9 to TRBJ2-3; TRBD1 is a possible D gene (6 bases). V lost 3 bases, J lost 4 bases, and 14 bases lay in between. The germline gives CDR1 SEHNR, CDR2 FQNEAQ (reference sequence). The CDR3 spans 15 residues.

This clone showed up many times. This rearrangement joins TRBV5-1 to TRBJ2-2; D remains ambiguous. V gave up 7 bases and J gave up 2 bases, with 6 bases separating them. Per the germline V gene, CDR1 is SGHRS and CDR2 is YFSETQ. The CDR3 has 12 residues. CDR3 amino acids: CASQLNTGELFF. The CDR3 DNA follows: TGCGCCAGCCAACTTAACACCGGGGAGCTGTTTTTT.

This chain links TRBV6-1 with TRBJ2-1; possible D gene TRBD1, 5 bases. The CDR3 has 12 residues. Germline CDR1 and CDR2: MNHNS and SASEGT. V was cut by 5 bases and J by 9 bases, with 11 bases left in between. The CDR3 DNA reads as TGTGCCAGCAGTCCCTGGGGCGGTGAGCAGTTCTTC. Protein product: CASSPWGGEQFF.

The J gene is TRBJ2-6, the V gene TRBV4-2; 10 nucleotides align to TRBD2. The CDR3 sequence is 19 residues long. The germline V gene encodes CDR1 LGHNA and CDR2 YNFKEQ. Unmatched junction bases numbered 5, after V lost 0 bases and J lost 0 bases. The DNA of the CDR3 is TGTGCCAGCAGCCAAGATGCGGCTAGCGGGAGCTCTGGGGCCAACGTCCTGACTTTC. Protein product: CASSQDAASGSSGANVLTF.

The V and J genes are TRBV7-9 and TRBJ2-1; 10 nucleotides line up with TRBD2. The CDR3 runs to 16 residues. CDR1 is SEHNR, CDR2 FQNEAQ, per germline (reference sequence). The V gene end was trimmed by 5 bases and the J gene end by 2 bases; junction bases not matched to a gene: 6. CDR3 DNA sequence: TGTGCCAGCAGCGGACGACTAGCGGGCCCCTACAATGAGCAGTTCTTC. Translation gives CASSGRLAGPYNEQFF.

The CDR3 DNA reads as TGTGCCAGCTCCGTAGGGACGGTGAGCAATCAGCCCCAGCATTTT. Protein: CASSVGTVSNQPQHF. The chain uses TRBV18 and TRBJ1-5, with D perhaps matching TRBD1 (5 bases). V gave up 6 bases and J gave up 1 base, with 13 bases separating them. Looked up from germline, CDR1 is KGHSH and CDR2 is LQKENI. The CDR3 extends over 15 amino acids.

V and J are TRBV6-5 and TRBJ2-3; 14 nucleotides line up with TRBD2. The CDR3 covers 15 residues. Germline CDR1 is MNHEY and CDR2 is SVGAGI. The junction had 11 bases not matched to a gene; V was cut back by 8 bases and J by 10 bases. The CDR3 DNA reads TGTGCCAGCCGTAGACTAGCGGGAGGGCCAGGTTCGCAGTATTTT. This translates into CASRRLAGGPGSQYF.

V gene TRBV7-2 combines with J gene TRBJ1-5; a possible D gene is TRBD1 (6 bases). Trimming stripped 4 bases from V and 2 bases from J, with 15 bases between. CDR1 and CDR2 from the germline V gene are SGHTA and FQGNSA. The CDR3 covers 16 residues. The CDR3 DNA sequence: TGTGCCAGCAGCTCCCGGGCAGGGGTGGGCAATCAGCCCCAGCATTTT. Protein: CASSSRAGVGNQPQHF. The whole variable domain, remainder taken from reference TRBV7-2 and TRBJ1-5, is GAGVSQSPSNKVTEKGKDVELRCDPISGHTALYWYRQSLGQGLEFLIYFQGNSAPDKSGLPSDRFSAERTGGSVSTLTIQRTQQEDSAVYLCASSSRAGVGNQPQHFGDGTRLSIL.

The V call is TRBV9, the J call TRBJ1-1, with D hard to call. The germline V gene encodes CDR1 SGDLS and CDR2 YYNGEE. Deletions cut 0 bases from V and 7 bases from J, with 13 bases between. This CDR3 comprises 14 residues. CDR3 in DNA: TGTGCCAGCAGCGTAGATGGTCGGGAATTTGAAGCTTTCTTT. It codes for CASSVDGREFEAFF.

CDR3 in DNA: TGTGCCATACAGGGGGTCGCCTATGGCTACACCTTC. Its protein is CAIQGVAYGYTF. V is TRBV2 and J is TRBJ1-2, with 8 bases that match TRBD1. Germline V gene data show CDR1 as SNHLY and CDR2 as FYNNEI. With V trimmed by 10 bases and J by 4 bases, 5 bases remained unmatched. This CDR3 region has 12 residues. Drawing the rest from reference TRBV2 and TRBJ1-2, the complete variable domain is EPEVTQTPSHQVTQMGQEVILRCVPISNHLYFYWYRQILGQKVEFLVSFYNNEISEKSEIFDDQFSVERPDGSNFTLKIRSTKLEDSAMYFCAIQGVAYGYTFGSGTRLTVV.

V and J are TRBV19 and TRBJ2-1; D tentatively reads TRBD1 or TRBD2 (5 bases each). Germline assignment: CDR1 LNHDA and CDR2 SQIVND (reference sequence). The CDR3 length is 14 residues. Trimming removed 6 bases from V and 3 bases from J, with 12 bases in between. CDR3 nucleotides: TGTGCCAGTAGCGGGGCAAGTCTCTACAATGAGCAGTTCTTC. The encoded protein is CASSGASLYNEQFF. The whole variable domain, remainder taken from reference TRBV19 and TRBJ2-1, is DGGITQSPKYLFRKEGQNVTLSCEQNLNHDAMYWYRQDPGQGLRLIYYSQIVNDFQKGDIAEGYSVSREKKESFPLTVTSAQKNPTAFYLCASSGASLYNEQFFGPGTRLTVL.

The rearrangement uses TRBV19 and TRBJ2-5, with TRBD2 identical over 10 bases. CDR1 and CDR2 from the germline V gene are LNHDA and SQIVND (reference sequence). The J segment lost 5 bases and the V segment lost 1 base, leaving 7 bases of the junction unmatched. The CDR3 has 16 amino acids. In DNA form, the CDR3 reads TGTGCCAGTAGTATAGGCCTAGCGGGAGTGTGGGAGACCCAGTACTTC. Translation gives CASSIGLAGVWETQYF.

This clone has just a few counts. This chain links TRBV7-9 with TRBJ2-3; perhaps D is TRBD1 or TRBD2 (5 bases each). There are 14 residues in the CDR3. Germline V gives CDR1 SEHNR, CDR2 FQNEAQ (reference sequence). The V end lost 3 bases, the J end lost 6 bases, and 13 bases lay between the germline ends. CDR3 sequence: CASSLGVVADTQYF. CDR3 in DNA: TGTGCCAGCAGCTTGGGGGTAGTAGCCGATACGCAGTATTTT.

V is TRBV9 and J is TRBJ2-2, with D perhaps TRBD2 (7 bases). V was clipped by 4 bases and J by 2 bases, with 12 bases between them. Germline CDR1 reads SGDLS; CDR2 reads YYNGEE. The CDR3 consists of 15 residues. CDR3 DNA: TGTGCCAGCAGCCCTTGGGGGGGCAACACCGGGGAGCTGTTTTTT. Translation: CASSPWGGNTGELFF.

The V and J genes are TRBV5-1 and TRBJ2-7, with 8 bases fitting TRBD1. Germline V lookup: CDR1 SGHRS, CDR2 YFSETQ. The V gene end was trimmed by 0 bases and the J gene end by 0 bases; junction bases not matched to a gene: 2. The CDR3 has 15 residues. The DNA for the CDR3 is TGCGCCAGCAGCTTGGCGACAGGGGTCTCCTACGAGCAGTACTTC. Translation gives CASSLATGVSYEQYF.

The chain combines TRBV28 with TRBJ1-4; D unresolved. The CDR3 is 12 residues long. Per germline, CDR1 MDHEN and CDR2 SYDVKM. Deletions cut 8 bases from V and 10 bases from J, with 14 bases between. CDR3: CASGSARGKLFF. Here the CDR3 DNA reads TGTGCCAGCGGCTCTGCGAGAGGAAAACTGTTTTTT.

For the CDR3, the DNA is TGTGCCAGCAGCCCCTCCGGGACTCGTTCCTACAATGAGCAGTTCTTC. Residues: CASSPSGTRSYNEQFF. The rearrangement uses TRBV5-6 and TRBJ2-1; perhaps TRBD2 as D (6 bases). CDR1 and CDR2 (germline): SGHDT, YYEEEE. The CDR3 consists of 16 residues. V was trimmed by 4 bases and J by 1 base, leaving 15 bases between them.

This clone was observed a handful of times. J is TRBJ1-1 and V is TRBV5-4; D is perhaps TRBD1 (6 bases). The V end was cut by 4 bases, the J end by 0 bases, with 10 bases between. The germline CDR1 and CDR2 sequences are SGHNT and YYREEE (reference sequence). The CDR3 has 14 residues. The CDR3 DNA is TGTGCCAGCAGCACAGGGCTTATGAACACTGAAGCTTTCTTT. Its protein product is CASSTGLMNTEAFF.

The chain is built from TRBV7-6 and TRBJ2-5, with TRBD1 as a possible D gene (5 bases). Germline CDR1 reads SGHVS; CDR2 reads FNYEAQ. The V and J ends lost 3 bases and 3 bases respectively, with 14 bases between them. CDR3 size: 15 residues. CDR3 DNA: TGTGCCAGCAGCTTTTTCAGGGCGAAGGAAGAGACCCAGTACTTC. Translating it yields CASSFFRAKEETQYF.

The V call is TRBV10-3, the J call TRBJ2-2; the match to TRBD2 covers 8 bases. The V and J ends lost 8 bases and 6 bases, in that order; junction bases with no gene match: 8. Germline CDR1 is ENHRY and CDR2 is SYGVKD. The CDR3 totals 14 residues. This chain's CDR3 is CAIASGSNPGELFF. CDR3 sequence (DNA): TGTGCCATCGCAAGCGGGAGTAATCCCGGGGAGCTGTTTTTT.

J is TRBJ1-2 and V is TRBV28; 9 bases are shared with TRBD1. Losses at the gene ends were 5 bases for V and 8 bases for J; bases not matched to a gene: 12. CDR3 length: 15 amino acids. CDR1 is MDHEN and CDR2 is SYDVKM in the germline V gene. CDR3 loop: CASSPYATGGGGYTF. The CDR3 DNA reads TGTGCCAGCAGTCCGTACGCTACAGGGGGCGGAGGCTACACCTTC.

This clone appeared a few times. V is TRBV6-5 and J is TRBJ1-5, with D unresolved. The CDR3 is 12 residues long. The germline V gene encodes CDR1 MNHEY and CDR2 SVGAGI. Trimming left V 2 bases short and J 11 bases short, with 10 bases between. This CDR3 is CASSYDRRTQHF. The DNA of the CDR3 is TGTGCCAGCAGTTACGATAGAAGGACCCAGCATTTT.

A note on this clone: A much larger clone lies a single base off, so this may be a read error. At the DNA level, this CDR3 is encoded by other sequences in the same sample as well. The rearrangement links TRBV5-1 to TRBJ2-3; 7 positions agree with TRBD2. The CDR3 runs to 14 residues. In germline, CDR1 is SGHRS, CDR2 YFSETQ. The junction had 2 bases not matched to a gene; V was cut back by 4 bases and J by 0 bases. CDR3 residues: CASSLSGSTDTQYF. The CDR3 DNA reads TGCGCCAGCAGCCTTAGCGGGAGCACAGATACGCAGTATTTT.

The rearrangement joins TRBV7-8 to TRBJ2-1; a weak D match, TRBD1 (5 bases). Germline V gene sequence: CDR1 SGHVS, CDR2 FQNEAQ. This CDR3 spans 14 amino acids. V lost 3 bases and J 3 bases, leaving 9 bases between the germline ends. CDR3 DNA: TGTGCCAGCAGCTTTGGGGCTTACTACAATGAGCAGTTCTTC. Its protein is CASSFGAYYNEQFF.

V is TRBV18 and J is TRBJ1-1; D is undetermined. V lost 6 bases, J lost 11 bases, and 19 bases lay in between. This CDR3 has 13 residues. Germline V gene sequence: CDR1 KGHSH, CDR2 LQKENI. The chain's CDR3 is CASSGGGRLDAFF. The CDR3 DNA follows: TGTGCCAGCTCCGGCGGAGGACGCCTGGACGCTTTCTTT.

This clone turned up a few times. The chain couples TRBV5-6 to TRBJ2-7, with D possibly matching TRBD2 (6 bases). V dropped 4 bases and J dropped 2 bases, with 16 bases sitting between them. CDR1 is SGHDT, CDR2 YYEEEE, per germline. The CDR3 runs to 15 residues. Written as DNA, the CDR3 is TGTGCCAGCAGCCCTTGGCCGGGAGACACCTACGAGCAGTACTTC. Translated, it gives CASSPWPGDTYEQYF.

This clone occurred once. J is TRBJ2-3 and V is TRBV5-6, with D tentatively TRBD2 (7 bases). The CDR3 has 15 residues. Trimming left V 1 base short and J 2 bases short, with 11 bases between. CDR1 is SGHDT and CDR2 is YYEEEE in the germline V gene. The CDR3 DNA is TGTGCCAGCAGCTTGTGGCGGGGGCTCACAGATACGCAGTATTTT. This codes for CASSLWRGLTDTQYF.

The chain employs TRBV27 and TRBJ1-4, with a weak D call TRBD1 (6 bases). The CDR3 loop spans 15 amino acids. V was clipped by 5 bases and J by 7 bases, with 17 bases between them. The germline gives CDR1 MNHEY, CDR2 SMNVEV (reference sequence). This CDR3 is CASSRGGAFLEKLFF. In DNA, the CDR3 is TGTGCCAGCAGTCGCGGGGGGGCGTTTCTTGAAAAACTGTTTTTT. Drawing the rest from reference TRBV27 and TRBJ1-4, the complete variable domain is EAQVTQNPRYLITVTGKKLTVTCSQNMNHEYMSWYRQDPGLGLRQIYYSMNVEVTDKGDVPEGYKVSRKEKRNFPLILESPSPNQTSLYFCASSRGGAFLEKLFFGSGTQLSVL.

This chain links TRBV18 with TRBJ2-5; D is perhaps TRBD2 (5 bases). The V end was cut by 4 bases, the J end by 3 bases, with 6 bases between. CDR1 KGHSH and CDR2 LQKENI come from the germline V gene. The CDR3 has 12 amino acids. CDR3 DNA sequence: TGTGCCAGCTCACGAGCGGAAGAGACCCAGTACTTC. It translates to CASSRAEETQYF. Based on the CDR3 plus reference TRBV18 and TRBJ2-5, the full variable domain is NAGVMQNPRHLVRRRGQEARLRCSPMKGHSHVYWYRQLPEEGLKFMVYLQKENIIDESGMPKERFSAEFPKEGPSILRIQQVVRGDSAAYFCASSRAEETQYFGPGTRLLVL.

The chain carries TRBV5-1 and TRBJ2-1, with 7 bases fitting TRBD2. Germline CDR1 reads SGHRS; CDR2 reads YFSETQ. This CDR3 has 14 amino acids. J lost 6 bases, V lost 0 bases, and 3 bases had no gene match. CDR3 coding DNA: TGCGCCAGCAGCTTGGATGGGACTACCAATGAGCAGTTCTTC. Protein product: CASSLDGTTNEQFF.

The V gene is TRBV10-3, the J gene TRBJ2-1, with 13 nucleotides matching TRBD2. Germline V gives CDR1 ENHRY, CDR2 SYGVKD. CDR3 length: 13 amino acids. V shed 10 bases and J 7 bases; nucleotides not matched to a gene: 4. CDR3 bases: TGTGCCAGCTGGACTAGCGGGAGTAATGAGCAGTTCTTC. Its protein product is CASWTSGSNEQFF.

The chain is built from TRBV28 and TRBJ1-2; 9 bases align to TRBD1. Germline CDR1 and CDR2: MDHEN and SYDVKM. The CDR3 has 13 residues. Trimming took 9 bases from V and 4 from J; bases not matched to a gene: 6. The CDR3 reads CASNRGRGYGYTF. In DNA, the CDR3 is TGTGCCAGTAACAGGGGGCGAGGCTATGGCTACACCTTC.